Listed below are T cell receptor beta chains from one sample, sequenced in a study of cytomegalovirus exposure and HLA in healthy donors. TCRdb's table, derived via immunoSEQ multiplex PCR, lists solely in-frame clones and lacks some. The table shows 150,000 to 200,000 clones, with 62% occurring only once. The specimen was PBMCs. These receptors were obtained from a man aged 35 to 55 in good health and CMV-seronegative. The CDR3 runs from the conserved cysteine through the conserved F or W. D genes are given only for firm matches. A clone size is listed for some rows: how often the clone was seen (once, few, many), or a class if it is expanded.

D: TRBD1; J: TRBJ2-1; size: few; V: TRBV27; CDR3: CASRLQGARNEQFF; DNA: TGTGCCAGCAGATTACAGGGGGCAAGGAATGAGCAGTTCTTC
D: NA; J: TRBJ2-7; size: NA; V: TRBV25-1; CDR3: CASSGRRAPPYEQYF; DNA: TGTGCCAGCAGTGGAAGGAGGGCTCCACCCTACGAGCAGTACTTC
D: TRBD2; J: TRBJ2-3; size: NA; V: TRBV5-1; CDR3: CASSLVGLAGGLSTDTQYF; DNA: TGCGCCAGCAGCTTGGTGGGCCTAGCGGGGGGGCTAAGCACAGATACGCAGTATTTT
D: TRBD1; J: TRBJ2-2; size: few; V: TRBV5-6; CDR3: CASSGRQGATGELFF; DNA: TGTGCCAGCAGTGGAAGGCAGGGGGCTACCGGGGAGCTGTTTTTT
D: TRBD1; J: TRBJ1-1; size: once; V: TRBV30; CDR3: CAWNLRTGLNTEAFF; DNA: TGTGCCTGGAACCTTCGGACAGGGCTGAACACTGAAGCTTTCTTT
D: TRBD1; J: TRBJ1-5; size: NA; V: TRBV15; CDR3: CATSRGTGGNQPQHF; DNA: TGTGCCACCAGCAGGGGGACAGGGGGCAATCAGCCCCAGCATTTT
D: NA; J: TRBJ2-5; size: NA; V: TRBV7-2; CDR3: CASSALETQYF; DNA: TGTGCCAGCAGCGCGTTGGAGACCCAGTACTTC
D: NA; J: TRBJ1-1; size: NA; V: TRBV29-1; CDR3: CSVEVNLKAFF; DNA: TGCAGCGTTGAAGTAAACTTAAAAGCTTTCTTT
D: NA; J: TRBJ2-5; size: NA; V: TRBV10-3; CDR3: CAISQGQLQETQYF; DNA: TGTGCCATCAGCCAGGGGCAGCTTCAAGAGACCCAGTACTTC
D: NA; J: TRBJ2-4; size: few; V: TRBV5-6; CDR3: CASSLEGRAKNIQYF; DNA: TGTGCCAGCAGCTTGGAGGGGAGGGCCAAAAACATTCAGTACTTC
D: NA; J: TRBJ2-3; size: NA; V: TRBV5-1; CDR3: CASSLEWDTSTDTQYF; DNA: TGCGCCAGCAGCTTGGAGTGGGACACTAGCACAGATACGCAGTATTTT
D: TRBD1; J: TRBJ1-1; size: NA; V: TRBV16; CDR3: CASSQRGTGFNTEAFF; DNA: TGTGCCAGCAGCCAACGTGGGACAGGGTTCAACACTGAAGCTTTCTTT
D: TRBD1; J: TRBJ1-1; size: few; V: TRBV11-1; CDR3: CASSLAAGGFTEAFF; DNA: TGTGCCAGCAGCTTAGCGGCAGGGGGCTTCACTGAAGCTTTCTTT
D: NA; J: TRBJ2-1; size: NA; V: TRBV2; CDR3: CASSETTEQFF; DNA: TGTGCCAGCAGTGAGACTACTGAGCAGTTCTTC
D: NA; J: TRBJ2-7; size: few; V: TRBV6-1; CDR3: CASSVGRGEQYF; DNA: TGTGCCAGCAGTGTGGGGCGCGGCGAGCAGTACTTC
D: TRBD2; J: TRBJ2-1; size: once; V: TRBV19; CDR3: CASSIEGLAGSNEQFF; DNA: TGTGCCAGTAGTATAGAGGGGCTAGCGGGATCCAATGAGCAGTTCTTC
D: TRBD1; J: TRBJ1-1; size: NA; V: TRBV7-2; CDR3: CASSLTRTGEAFF; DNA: TGTGCCAGCAGCCTGACTAGGACAGGTGAAGCTTTCTTT
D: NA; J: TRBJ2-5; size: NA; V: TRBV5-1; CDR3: CASRSLPGVRETQYF; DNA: TGCGCCAGCAGGTCCCTTCCGGGGGTTCGGGAGACCCAGTACTTC
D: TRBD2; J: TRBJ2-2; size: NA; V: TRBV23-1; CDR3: CASSPRGGSGRVRELFF; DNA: TGCGCCAGCAGCCCCCGGGGGGGTAGCGGGAGGGTTAGGGAGCTGTTTTTT
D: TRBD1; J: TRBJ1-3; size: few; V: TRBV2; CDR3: CASRSPGQGSGNTIYF; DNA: TGTGCCAGCAGATCCCCAGGACAGGGGTCAGGAAACACCATATATTTT
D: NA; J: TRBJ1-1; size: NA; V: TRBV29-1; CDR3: CSVVQGFTEAFF; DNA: TGCAGCGTCGTACAGGGATTCACTGAAGCTTTCTTT
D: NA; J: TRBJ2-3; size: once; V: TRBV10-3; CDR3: CAIRPTSTDTQYF; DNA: TGTGCCATCAGGCCGACTAGCACAGATACGCAGTATTTT
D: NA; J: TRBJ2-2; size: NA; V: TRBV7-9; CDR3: CASTTNPNTGELFF; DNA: TGTGCCAGTACTACTAATCCTAACACCGGGGAGCTGTTTTTT
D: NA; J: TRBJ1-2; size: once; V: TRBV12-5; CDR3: CATPGPGKGYGYTF; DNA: TGTGCTACCCCTGGACCCGGGAAGGGCTATGGCTACACCTTC
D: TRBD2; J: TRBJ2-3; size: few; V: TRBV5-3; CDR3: CARSLYLAGCTDTQYF; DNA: TGTGCCAGAAGCTTGTATCTAGCGGGATGCACAGATACGCAGTATTTT
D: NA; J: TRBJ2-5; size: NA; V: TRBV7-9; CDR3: CASSLVSGFETQYF; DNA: TGTGCCAGCAGCTTAGTTTCGGGGTTCGAGACCCAGTACTTC
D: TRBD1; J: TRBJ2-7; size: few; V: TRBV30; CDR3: CAWEFTGGYEQYF; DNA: TGTGCCTGGGAGTTCACAGGGGGCTACGAGCAGTACTTC
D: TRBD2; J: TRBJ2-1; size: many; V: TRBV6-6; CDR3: CASTYRGLVNEQFF; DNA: TGTGCCAGCACCTACCGAGGACTAGTCAATGAGCAGTTCTTC
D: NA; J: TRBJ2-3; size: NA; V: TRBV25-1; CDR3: CASSDSRGSTDTQYF; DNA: TGTGCCAGCAGTGATTCCCGGGGGAGCACAGATACGCAGTATTTT
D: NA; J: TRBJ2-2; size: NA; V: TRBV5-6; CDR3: CASSFGQPGELFF; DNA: TGTGCCAGCAGCTTTGGGCAGCCCGGGGAGCTGTTTTTT
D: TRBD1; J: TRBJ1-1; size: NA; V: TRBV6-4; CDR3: CASSDHGTGREAFF; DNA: TGTGCCAGCAGTGACCACGGGACAGGGCGGGAAGCTTTCTTT
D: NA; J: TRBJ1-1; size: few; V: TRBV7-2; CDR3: CASRAGGDASEAFF; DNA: TGTGCCAGCCGGGCCGGGGGAGACGCATCTGAAGCTTTCTTT
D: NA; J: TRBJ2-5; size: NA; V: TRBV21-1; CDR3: CASSKVDRGQETQYF; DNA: TGTGCCAGCAGCAAAGTGGACAGGGGGCAAGAGACCCAGTACTTC
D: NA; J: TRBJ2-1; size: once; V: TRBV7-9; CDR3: CASSLIGQGGINEQFF; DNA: TGTGCCAGCAGCCTAATCGGACAGGGAGGGATCAATGAGCAGTTCTTC
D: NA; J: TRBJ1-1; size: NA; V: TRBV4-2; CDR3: CASSQDSMNTEAFF; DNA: TGTGCCAGCAGCCAAGATTCCATGAACACTGAAGCTTTCTTT